The 17 T cell receptor beta chains reported below all come from one sample, sequenced in a study of blood T cell repertoires in COVID-19 (dated by TCRdb to 2018 to 2021). The method behind the library was the immunoSEQ multiplex PCR assay. TCRdb stores this immuneACCESS table with in-frame sequences only. Part of the clones is absent; in the studies checked, under half of the shortfall reflects unresolved V genes, and no reason is known for the rest. Across this sample there are hundreds of thousands of clones, with 85% to 90% seen only once. The ten largest clones represent 4.3% of the sample. Sequencing was done on a sample of peripheral blood. Receptor source: a woman aged 30 to 39 with acute or convalescent COVID-19.

This clone was recorded a few times. The chain combines TRBV6-6 with TRBJ1-4; D is ambiguous. V dropped 5 bases and J dropped 4 bases, with 11 bases sitting between them. This CDR3 is built from 14 residues. From germline, CDR1 is MNHNY and CDR2 SVGAGI (reference sequence). The CDR3: CASSDRDFNEKLFF. In nucleotides, the CDR3 is TGTGCCAGCAGTGATCGGGATTTTAATGAAAAACTGTTTTTT.

V gene TRBV7-9 combines with J gene TRBJ1-2; TRBD1 might be the D (5 bases). Per germline, CDR1 SEHNR and CDR2 FQNEAQ (reference sequence). This CDR3 contains 14 residues. With 5 bases removed from V and 7 bases from J, the gap between germline ends came to 17 bases. CDR3 region: CASSPRGHMGGYTF. CDR3 sequence (DNA): TGTGCCAGCAGCCCCAGAGGACATATGGGTGGCTACACCTTC.

This sequence joins TRBV2 and TRBJ2-5; D call uncertain. Germline V gene sequence: CDR1 SNHLY, CDR2 FYNNEI. The V gene lost 6 bases and the J gene lost 1 base, with 6 bases spanning the gap. The CDR3 totals 12 residues. CDR3 in amino acids: CASSPIQETQYF. CDR3 DNA: TGTGCCAGCAGCCCCATCCAAGAGACCCAGTACTTC.

The CDR3 coding sequence is TGTGCCAGCAGCCGGAACAGGGTCGCCGCTGAAGCTTTCTTT. Its protein product is CASSRNRVAAEAFF. V usage is TRBV6-5 and J usage is TRBJ1-1; a weak D match, TRBD1 (6 bases). The V end lost 6 bases, the J end lost 6 bases, and 17 bases lay between the germline ends. The CDR3 extends over 14 amino acids. CDR1 MNHEY and CDR2 SVGAGI come from the germline V gene.

The chain links TRBV6-4 to TRBJ2-7; possible D gene TRBD1, 6 bases. The CDR3 loop spans 15 amino acids. CDR1 MRHNA and CDR2 SNTAGT come from the germline V gene. Trimming took 6 bases from V and 0 from J, leaving 15 bases between them. The chain's CDR3 is CASREAGDSSYEQYF. The CDR3 DNA reads TGTGCCAGCAGGGAGGCAGGGGATAGCTCCTACGAGCAGTACTTC.

The chain couples TRBV6-5 to TRBJ1-2; 7 bases are a match to TRBD1. V lost 2 bases, J lost 4 bases, and 1 base stayed unmatched. This CDR3 region has 13 residues. From germline, CDR1 is MNHEY and CDR2 SVGAGI. Here the CDR3 DNA reads TGTGCCAGCAGTTACGACAGGGTCTATGGCTACACCTTC. Its protein product is CASSYDRVYGYTF.

This rearrangement joins TRBV6-5 to TRBJ2-7; 10 bases map to TRBD1. After removal of 4 bases from V and 4 bases from J, the junction contained 7 bases not matched to a gene. The germline gives CDR1 MNHEY, CDR2 SVGAGI. CDR3 size: 15 residues. CDR3 amino acids: CASSFRQGARYEQYF. In DNA form, the CDR3 reads TGTGCCAGCAGTTTCCGACAGGGGGCCCGATACGAGCAGTACTTC.

The sample holds one count of this clone. The chain uses TRBV6-5 and TRBJ2-7; a possible D gene is TRBD2 (5 bases). Trimming cost V 2 bases and J 4 bases, with 12 bases left between them. This CDR3 region has 14 residues. Germline CDR1 reads MNHEY; CDR2 reads SVGAGI. CDR3 in amino acids: CASSYRRVAYEQYF. DNA for the CDR3: TGTGCCAGCAGTTACCGGCGGGTAGCGTACGAGCAGTACTTC.

This clone was detected once. This chain links TRBV19 with TRBJ2-1; 11 bases fit TRBD1. The V and J ends lost 8 bases and 6 bases, in that order; junction bases with no gene match: 6. In germline, CDR1 is LNHDA, CDR2 SQIVND (reference sequence). The CDR3 covers 14 residues. CDR3 protein: CASGTGGMSNEQFF. For the CDR3, the DNA is TGTGCCAGTGGGACAGGGGGAATGAGCAATGAGCAGTTCTTC.

The chain recombines TRBV19 with TRBJ2-2; maybe TRBD2 (6 bases). Germline values: CDR1 LNHDA, CDR2 SQIVND (reference sequence). The CDR3 contains 14 residues. Trimming removed 7 bases at V and 2 bases at J, with 11 bases between. The CDR3 DNA reads as TGTGCCAGTATTGCGGGGCGTAACACCGGGGAGCTGTTTTTT. This sequence encodes CASIAGRNTGELFF.

The chain employs TRBV5-1 and TRBJ2-5; 11 nucleotides line up with TRBD2. The V segment lost 2 bases and the J segment 4 bases; nucleotides outside the gene matches: 4. Germline V gene sequence: CDR1 SGHRS, CDR2 YFSETQ. The CDR3 loop spans 15 amino acids. CDR3 coding DNA: TGCGCCAGCAGCTTTACTAGCGGGGGAGGAGAGACCCAGTACTTC. Translating it yields CASSFTSGGGETQYF.

The chain joins TRBV27 to TRBJ2-7; 12 nucleotides match TRBD1. The CDR3 consists of 16 residues. The germline CDR1 and CDR2 sequences are MNHEY and SMNVEV (reference sequence). V lost 3 bases, J lost 6 bases, and 9 bases stayed unmatched. CDR3: CASSLRGTGGPLEQYF. The CDR3 nucleotides are TGTGCCAGCAGTTTGCGTGGGACAGGGGGCCCCCTCGAGCAGTACTTC.

The V gene is TRBV5-1, the J gene TRBJ1-4; 11 positions match TRBD1. Trimming removed 5 bases from V and 7 bases from J; junction bases left unmatched: 4. Germline values: CDR1 SGHRS, CDR2 YFSETQ. The CDR3 has 14 amino acids. The CDR3 protein is CASRPGTGGEKLFF. The CDR3 nucleotides read TGCGCCAGCAGACCCGGGACAGGGGGTGAAAAACTGTTTTTT.

This clone was picked up a small number of times. V gene TRBV7-6 combines with J gene TRBJ2-3; 12 bases align to TRBD2. Unmatched junction bases numbered 7, after V lost 6 bases and J lost 6 bases. This CDR3 is 15 amino acids long. Looked up from germline, CDR1 is SGHVS and CDR2 is FNYEAQ. The CDR3 DNA reads TGTGCCAGCAGAAGAACTAGCGGGGGGTTCGATACGCAGTATTTT. It yields the protein CASRRTSGGFDTQYF.

Only one count was recorded for this clone. The chain uses TRBV21-1 and TRBJ2-2; TRBD1 is the table's D call, not checked against the DNA. TRBV21-1 is noted as a pseudogene. This CDR3 is built from 14 residues. The DNA for the CDR3 is TGTGCCAGCCTTAGACAGGGGGAGACCGGGGAGCTGTTTTTT. Residues: CASLRQGETGELFF.

The chain recombines TRBV6-1 with TRBJ2-7; D is uncertain. Trimming shortened V by 1 base and J by 3 bases, and 7 bases separated the two germline ends. This CDR3 has 13 amino acids. Germline CDR1 and CDR2: MNHNS and SASEGT. Here the CDR3 reads CASSEGHNYEQYF. CDR3 DNA sequence: TGTGCCAGCAGTGAAGGACACAACTACGAGCAGTACTTC.

The chain carries TRBV9 and TRBJ2-1; 11 bases match TRBD2. This CDR3 comprises 16 residues. Trimming took 3 bases from V and 8 from J; bases not matched to a gene: 10. CDR1 is SGDLS and CDR2 is YYNGEE in the germline V gene. This chain's CDR3 is CASSALAGDLVDEQFF. In nucleotides, the CDR3 is TGTGCCAGCAGCGCACTAGCGGGGGATTTGGTGGATGAGCAGTTCTTC.